This TCR beta chain originates from a study of glioma-infiltrating T cells after dendritic cell vaccination. Libraries were prepared by immunoSEQ multiplex PCR; TCRdb keeps only in-frame clonotypes and omits some of them. The data show approximately 82,000 clones, about 90% seen once. The J segment lost 2 bases and the V segment lost 2 bases, leaving 6 bases of the junction unmatched. Germline values: CDR1 SGHDN, CDR2 FVKESK. The CDR3 is 17 residues long. The sequences come from blood, collected before dendritic cell vaccination. This clonotype was obtained from a human donor with glioblastoma. The chain employs TRBV14 and TRBJ2-1; 10 bases are shared with TRBD2. CDR3 sequence (DNA): TGTGCCAGCAGCCAACCCGGACTAGCGGAAACCTACAATGAGCAGTTCTTC. It specifies CASSQPGLAETYNEQFF.